This T cell receptor beta chain is drawn from a study of cytomegalovirus exposure and HLA in healthy donors. This clone was detected only a few times. In the PCR, 60 Vbeta and 13 Jbeta primers were used. Profiling relied on immunoSEQ multiplex PCR, and the TCRdb table lists in-frame clones only, not all of them. Among around 91,000 clones listed, approximately 84% were seen once. The specimen sequenced was PBMCs. The sequence came from a man younger than 35 in good health and CMV-seronegative.

This chain's CDR3 is CASSQGGGSGYEQYF. The CDR3 DNA sequence: TGTGCCAGCAGCCAAGGTGGCGGGAGCGGCTACGAGCAGTACTTC. This chain links TRBV4-2 with TRBJ2-7; 7 nucleotides align to TRBD2. The ends lost 1 base at V and 3 bases at J; junction bases unmatched: 6. Germline V lookup: CDR1 LGHNA, CDR2 YNFKEQ. The CDR3 has 15 residues.